Each of the 11 T cell receptor beta chains below was sequenced from the same sample in a study of blood T cell repertoires in COVID-19. Only in-frame clones appear in the TCRdb table, and some are missing; sequencing was by immunoSEQ multiplex PCR. Of some 510,000 clones listed, approximately 87% were seen once; the top ten hold about 2%. Sequencing input: PBMCs or T cells enriched from blood (not recorded which). Receptors were obtained from a woman between 35 and 50 years old who had recovered from COVID-19.

The chain is built from TRBV11-3 and TRBJ1-4, with D unresolved. The germline CDR1 and CDR2 sequences are SGHNT and YENEEA. The CDR3 contains 14 residues. V lost 5 bases and J lost 4, with 11 bases in between. The CDR3 DNA reads TGTGCCAGCAGCCGAGATTATGATAATGAAAAACTGTTTTTT. Translated, it gives CASSRDYDNEKLFF.

The chain recombines TRBV6-1 with TRBJ2-7; 8 bases align to TRBD2. Trimming took 3 bases from V and 1 from J; bases not matched to a gene: 5. The CDR3 loop spans 15 amino acids. Germline loops: CDR1 MNHNS, CDR2 SASEGT. The DNA of the CDR3 is TGTGCCAGCAGTGAGTTAGGGACTAGTTCCTACGAGCAGTACTTC. It encodes CASSELGTSSYEQYF.

The chain has TRBV6-5 and TRBJ2-1, with a weak D call TRBD1 (6 bases). Germline CDR1 MNHEY, CDR2 SVGAGI. The V end lost 6 bases, the J end lost 7 bases, and 16 bases lay between the germline ends. The CDR3 length is 14 residues. DNA of the CDR3: TGTGCCAGCAGCGACTTTACAGGGAAGAATGAGCAGTTCTTC. Translation: CASSDFTGKNEQFF.

This clone came up a few times. The chain is built from TRBV6-4 and TRBJ2-1, with 10 positions matching TRBD1. The trim removed 6 bases at V and 3 bases at J, leaving 8 bases unmatched. The CDR3 length is 16 residues. Germline CDR1 is MRHNA and CDR2 is SNTAGT. DNA for the CDR3: TGTGCCAGCAGACTTCCTAGGGACAGGGGCTACAATGAGCAGTTCTTC. This sequence encodes CASRLPRDRGYNEQFF.

This clone was seen more than once but under ten times. The rearrangement links TRBV27 to TRBJ2-1; the match to TRBD2 covers 8 bases. The V and J ends lost 7 bases and 5 bases, in that order; junction bases with no gene match: 13. The CDR3 is 16 amino acids. Germline V CDR1 and CDR2: MNHEY, SMNVEV (reference sequence). CDR3 nucleotide sequence: TGTGCCAGCATCCCTCGGTTCGGGACTAGGGACAATGAGCAGTTCTTC. Translation gives CASIPRFGTRDNEQFF.

This clone has just a few counts. The chain has TRBV28 and TRBJ1-5, with TRBD1 matching over 8 bases. CDR1 is MDHEN, CDR2 SYDVKM, per germline. The J segment lost 6 bases and the V segment lost 4 bases, leaving 20 bases of the junction unmatched. The CDR3 has 19 residues. The CDR3 sequence is CASSSPSQGARFHGQPQHF. Here the CDR3 DNA reads TGTGCCAGCAGTTCCCCAAGCCAGGGGGCGCGGTTTCATGGTCAGCCCCAGCATTTT.

This chain joins TRBV18 and TRBJ1-5, with a possible D match to TRBD1 (5 bases). Between the trimmed V and J ends, which lost 1 base and 3 bases, there was a span of 13 bases. CDR3 length: 16 amino acids. In germline, CDR1 is KGHSH, CDR2 LQKENI. The CDR3 nucleotides read TGTGCCAGCTCACCACGGGTCAGGGACTTCAATCAGCCCCAGCATTTT. Translating it yields CASSPRVRDFNQPQHF. The full variable domain, completed using reference TRBV18 and TRBJ1-5, is NAGVMQNPRHLVRRRGQEARLRCSPMKGHSHVYWYRQLPEEGLKFMVYLQKENIIDESGMPKERFSAEFPKEGPSILRIQQVVRGDSAAYFCASSPRVRDFNQPQHFGDGTRLSIL.

V and J are TRBV2 and TRBJ2-5, with 9 bases matching TRBD2. Germline-derived CDR1 and CDR2 are SNHLY and FYNNEI. Trimming took 4 bases from V and 2 from J; bases not matched to a gene: 5. The CDR3 spans 15 residues. The CDR3 loop reads CASSALGLAQETQYF. CDR3 bases: TGTGCCAGCAGTGCCCTGGGACTAGCACAAGAGACCCAGTACTTC. The full variable domain, in which reference TRBV2 and TRBJ2-5 provide the parts outside the CDR3, is EPEVTQTPSHQVTQMGQEVILRCVPISNHLYFYWYRQILGQKVEFLVSFYNNEISEKSEIFDDQFSVERPDGSNFTLKIRSTKLEDSAMYFCASSALGLAQETQYFGPGTRLLVL.

There are a few counts of this clone. The CDR3 coding sequence is TGTGCCAGCTCTCCGACAGTGAAGAGCACTGAAGCTTTCTTT. It encodes CASSPTVKSTEAFF. This chain connects TRBV18 to TRBJ1-1, with a weak D call TRBD1 (5 bases). The V and J ends lost 6 bases and 4 bases respectively, with 15 bases between them. Germline CDR1 KGHSH, CDR2 LQKENI. The CDR3 spans 14 residues.

A single count supports this clone. This rearrangement joins TRBV6-4 to TRBJ1-2, with 7 bases aligning to TRBD1. Germline loops: CDR1 MRHNA, CDR2 SNTAGT. With 1 base clipped from V and 8 bases from J, the junction kept 4 bases outside the gene matches. The CDR3 runs 13 residues. DNA for the CDR3: TGTGCCAGCAGTGACTATATAGGGGGCGGCTACACCTTC. It yields the protein CASSDYIGGGYTF.

This clone was seen more than once but under ten times. The chain couples TRBV30 to TRBJ2-7; 8 nucleotides agree with TRBD2. CDR1 GTSNPN and CDR2 SVGIG come from the germline V gene (reference sequence). After removal of 3 bases from V and 1 base from J, the junction contained 14 bases not matched to a gene. CDR3 length equals 17 residues. The CDR3 DNA follows: TGTGCCTGGAGCCCTGGGCCAGCGGGAGCTTATTCCTACGAGCAGTACTTC. It codes for CAWSPGPAGAYSYEQYF.